Presented here are 11 T cell receptor beta chains from one specimen sequenced in a study of tumor-infiltrating lymphocytes in oesophageal squamous cell carcinoma. TCRdb reprocessed the PCR reads via MiXCR and lists one record per CDR3 protein. Of about 19,000 distinct CDR3 sequences in the sample, roughly two fifths are singletons; the top ten hold roughly a tenth. Material for sequencing was normal esophageal tissue next to the tumor. The source of these receptors is a male donor with esophageal squamous cell carcinoma.

This clonotype was seen repeatedly, ten times or more. It may be a read error: a sequence one base away is much more abundant. The J gene is TRBJ2-7, the V gene TRBV24-1; D not resolved. This CDR3 contains 14 residues. The V end lost 6 bases, the J end lost 7 bases, and 18 bases lay between the germline ends. CDR1 and CDR2 (germline): KGHDR, SFDVKD. CDR3 sequence: CATSPRNNYNEQYF. CDR3 in DNA: TGTGCCACCAGTCCGAGGAACAACTACAATGAGCAGTACTTC.

The V and J genes are TRBV27 and TRBJ2-4; possibly TRBD2 for D (5 bases). Germline loops: CDR1 MNHEY, CDR2 SMNVEV (reference sequence). The CDR3 runs to 12 residues. V lost 3 bases to trimming and J lost 15 bases, with 15 bases between them. Written as DNA, the CDR3 is TGTGCCAGCAGTTTTGTAAACGGGGAGCTGTACTTC. The encoded protein is CASSFVNGELYF.

This clonotype was seen ten or more times. J is TRBJ2-1 and V is TRBV6-1, with D tentatively TRBD1 or TRBD2 (6 bases each). The better agreement between TRBJ2-7 and the DNA end casts doubt on the J call. Germline V gives CDR1 MNHNS, CDR2 SASEGT. This CDR3 has 14 residues. The CDR3 loop is CASSFGGLSYEQYF. CDR3 nucleotide sequence: TGTGCCAGCAGTTTTGGGGGGCTCTCCTACGAGCAGTACTTC.

The chain has TRBV7-4 and TRBJ2-1, with 9 nucleotides matching TRBD1. V was clipped by 3 bases and J by 2 bases; unmatched bases: 2. There are 15 residues in the CDR3. The germline V gene has CDR1 SGHVT and CDR2 SQSDAQ. The CDR3 spells CASSFRDRAYNEQFF. CDR3 coding DNA: TGTGCCAGCAGCTTCCGGGACAGGGCCTACAATGAGCAGTTCTTC.

V and J are TRBV7-6 and TRBJ2-1, with 9 positions matching TRBD2. Germline V lookup: CDR1 SGHVS, CDR2 FNYEAQ. CDR3 length: 15 amino acids. Trimming cost V 4 bases and J 5 bases; bases outside gene matches: 6. CDR3 loop: CASSWGGGANNEQFF. CDR3 sequence (DNA): TGTGCCAGCAGCTGGGGCGGGGGGGCTAACAATGAGCAGTTCTTC.

In this sample, this clonotype turned up many times. V gene TRBV10-3 combines with J gene TRBJ2-4; the match to TRBD1 covers 9 bases. The germline CDR1 and CDR2 sequences are ENHRY and SYGVKD. V lost 2 bases, J lost 7 bases, and 3 bases stayed unmatched. The CDR3 contains 14 residues. Written as DNA, the CDR3 is TGTGCCATCAGTGAGGGGACAGGGCGGAACATTCAGTACTTC. Translated, it gives CAISEGTGRNIQYF.

To note about this clonotype: Since the CDR3 does not end with the conserved phenylalanine or tryptophan, this likely comes from a read error. The DNA is left out, because the CDR3 cannot be placed on it with certainty; the CDR3 is given as TCRdb lists it. This CDR3 reads CASSLRSGQ. The V and J genes are TRBV7-2 and TRBJ1-1; TRBD1 was called by the table and not checked on the DNA. In germline, CDR1 is SGHTA, CDR2 FQGNSA. The CDR3 is 9 amino acids in total, end residues counted.

V gene TRBV27 combines with J gene TRBJ1-2, with TRBD1 matching over 10 bases. There are 17 residues in the CDR3. The J segment lost 4 bases and the V segment lost 6 bases, leaving 14 bases of the junction unmatched. CDR1 and CDR2 (germline): MNHEY, SMNVEV (reference sequence). The CDR3 spells CASSVRDRGSFGYGYTF. Here the CDR3 DNA reads TGTGCCAGCAGCGTCCGGGACAGGGGATCATTTGGCTATGGCTACACCTTC.

CDR3 loop: CASSYGTSRKETQYF. The CDR3 DNA sequence: TGTGCCAGCAGTTATGGGACTAGCCGGAAGGAGACCCAGTACTTC. The gene calls are TRBV6-2 or TRBV6-3 and TRBJ2-7; 9 bases fit TRBD2. The J call could be wrong; TRBJ2-5 is a better fit for the DNA end. Looked up from germline, CDR1 is MNHEY and CDR2 is SVGEGT. The CDR3 is made up of 15 amino acids.

This clonotype appeared a few times. The chain uses TRBV5-1 and TRBJ2-3, with TRBD2 matching 7 bases. Germline V lookup: CDR1 SGHRS, CDR2 YFSETQ. Trimming at V came to 3 bases and at J to 5 bases, leaving 9 bases not matched to a gene. The CDR3 runs 15 residues. The CDR3: CASSYLGSGGDTQYF. In DNA, the CDR3 is TGCGCCAGCAGCTATCTAGGGTCGGGGGGAGATACGCAGTATTTT.

Many counts were recorded for this clonotype. The V call is TRBV5-1, the J call TRBJ2-2, with 7 bases lining up with TRBD1. Unmatched junction bases numbered 11, after V lost 5 bases and J lost 7 bases. Germline V CDR1 and CDR2: SGHRS, YFSETQ. The CDR3 extends over 15 amino acids. CDR3 coding DNA: TGCGCCAGCAGAGATGACAGGGTCGGGATCGGGGAGCTGTTTTTT. Translated: CASRDDRVGIGELFF.